The rows below give T cell receptor beta chains drawn from one sample of a study of graft-versus-host responses after intestinal transplantation. The protocol was immunoSEQ multiplex PCR, while the TCRdb copy is restricted to in-frame clones and leaves out a portion. Altogether 17,000 or so clones are present, 38% being singletons, with the ten largest covering about 3.7%. The specimen was alloreactive CD8+ T cells from a mixed lymphocyte reaction culture, collected before intestinal transplant. These TCRs come from a human patient who received an intestinal transplant. The conserved cysteine and the conserved F or W are not part of the CDR3 here. Fields, in order: CDR3 protein, clone size, V gene. Some rows mark clone size as missing; the rest say once, few, many or name a class of expanded clone.

ATSPGVWILLRGYT | . | TRBV15
ASKTGPATNEKLF | few | TRBV6-1
ASSPSGTIHEQF | medium-sized | TRBV18
ASSQLPTGAGELF | few | TRBV4-1
ASSQFTDTQY | . | TRBV4-1
ASSQDPLSGSLENEQF | . | TRBV4-1
ASSLGDRNTEAF | . | TRBV7-2
ASSLGGQGWTEAF | few | TRBV7-9
ASSLSDEQY | . | TRBV28
SVELGTTEAF | few | TRBV29-1
ASSFGYPDTEAF | . | TRBV5-6
ASSSSEKRPFYEQY | . | TRBV7-4
ASSPLFAWYHSYNEQF | . | TRBV5-1
ASSTGGQGPQETQY | medium-sized | TRBV28
ASSWDRGGEQY | few | TRBV5-1
ASSVDGGTYEQH | . | TRBV9
ASSLAPGIRYGYT | few | TRBV7-9
ASTPSGSYNEQF | . | TRBV27
ASIGLLNFNEQF | . | TRBV6-9
ASGTISGTSGSLTYDEQF | medium-sized | TRBV27
ASSPQTGTATGELF | . | TRBV9
ASSFGAEAF | few | TRBV27
ASSEGLAGATDTQY | . | TRBV2
ASSFGMNTEAF | medium-sized | TRBV27
ASSSPREGLDYEQY | medium-sized | TRBV5-1
ASSQGASGSYEQY | . | TRBV4-1
ASSQGRDVYNEQF | few | TRBV4-1
ACRQGHGFT | . | TRBV30
ASSTPGLLYEQY | . | TRBV27
ASRLNRGPQETQY | . | TRBV11-2
ASSLTPDSSYEQY | . | TRBV7-8
ASEGPHRVGSQETQY | few | TRBV21-1
ASSLLLGTTNLEPQH | . | TRBV5-1
ASSLKQGREAF | few | TRBV7-7
AISESRGWQGYT | . | TRBV10-3
ASRADTGELF | medium-sized | TRBV27
AGQGFGNQPQH | . | TRBV28
ASSVDRGWGEQY | . | TRBV9
AWTDTINWDGVTEAF | few | TRBV30
ASSRDREVSPLH | few | TRBV28
ASSYSQGYEQY | few | TRBV6-6
ASSFLASNTGELF | . | TRBV27
SVLADTYNEQF | . | TRBV29-1
ASSRQFSGANVLT | . | TRBV28
RVEEGGQGGEYEQY | few | TRBV29-1
ASSPPLAVYNEQF | medium-sized | TRBV28
ATGNSGNTEAF | few | TRBV6-5
ASSLTRLYNEQF | few | TRBV27
ASSQGLAGGLLRELF | . | TRBV4-1
ASSIVNRRNYGYT | once | TRBV19
ASSFGQGEYVNTEAF | . | TRBV27